This entry concerns a single T cell receptor (beta chain). Per germline, CDR1 LGHDT and CDR2 YNNKEL (reference sequence). The V and J ends lost 0 bases and 4 bases, in that order; junction bases with no gene match: 10. The CDR3 length is 19 residues. The record originates from a study of blood T cell repertoires in COVID-19. Methods used by the authors: Cell counts per sample came from amplifying reference gene primers. The repertoire was sequenced with immunoSEQ multiplex PCR; TCRdb's copy has only in-frame clones and lacks some. That table gives V, J and clone size, and the DNA gave D and trimming. Of about 34,000 clones in the sample, 80% to 90% were seen once.

The sequenced material came from peripheral blood. This receptor was taken from a man between 60 and 70 years old with active COVID-19. The chain employs TRBV3-1 (or the pseudogene TRBV3-2) and TRBJ2-7, with TRBD2 matching 15 bases. Here the CDR3 reads CASSQDPFGGLAGGYEQYF. The CDR3 DNA reads TGTGCCAGCAGCCAAGATCCGTTTGGTGGACTAGCGGGAGGGTACGAGCAGTACTTC.